This TCR beta chain was recovered during a study of untreated major depressive disorder. Study-wide results and caveats: Sequencing comparisons covered only three preselected Vbeta families. The small study sample limits how generally findings apply.

With respect to this clone: Antigen specificity is unknown.

Sequencing used immunoSEQ multiplex PCR; TCRdb keeps in-frame clones, though not all of them. The repertoire holds 20,000 or so clones, with more than 70% as singletons. The material sequenced was CD4+ T cells from PBMCs. The receptor's source is a woman in her thirties in good health.

CDR3 region: CASNRVGSYNEQFF. Here the CDR3 DNA reads TGCGCCAGCAACAGGGTGGGATCCTACAATGAGCAGTTCTTC. V is TRBV4-1 and J is TRBJ2-1; TRBD1 is a possible D gene (6 bases). Deletions cut 7 bases from V and 1 base from J, with 11 bases between. From germline, CDR1 is MGHRA and CDR2 YSYEKL. The CDR3 loop spans 14 amino acids.